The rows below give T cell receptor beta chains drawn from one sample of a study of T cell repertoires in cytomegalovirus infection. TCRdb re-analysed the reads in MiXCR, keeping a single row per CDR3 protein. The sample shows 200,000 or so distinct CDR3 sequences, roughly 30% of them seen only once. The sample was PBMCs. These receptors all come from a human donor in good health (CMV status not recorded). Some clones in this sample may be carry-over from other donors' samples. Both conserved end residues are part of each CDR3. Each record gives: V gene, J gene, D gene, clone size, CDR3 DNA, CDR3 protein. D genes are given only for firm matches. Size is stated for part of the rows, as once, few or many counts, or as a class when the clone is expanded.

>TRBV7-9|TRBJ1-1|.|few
TGTGCCAGCAGCTTATTGGGGTTAGCTGAAGCTTTCTTT
CASSLLGLAEAFF
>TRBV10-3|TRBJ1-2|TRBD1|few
TGTGCCATCAGTGAGCAGGGGGCAAATGGCTACACCTTC
CAISEQGANGYTF
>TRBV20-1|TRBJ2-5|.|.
TGCAGTGCTAGAAGGGGACCAGTGCAAGAGACCCAGTACTTC
CSARRGPVQETQYF
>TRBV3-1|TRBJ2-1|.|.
TGTGCCAGCAGCCATGGAGGGGGAGGATACAATGAGCAGTTCTTC
CASSHGGGGYNEQFF
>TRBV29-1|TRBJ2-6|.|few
TGCAGCGTTGTTCAGGGATCAAGCTCTGGGGCCAACGTCCTGACTTTC
CSVVQGSSSGANVLTF
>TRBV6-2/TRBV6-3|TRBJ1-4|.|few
TGTGCCAGCAGCCCGGGGAATGAAAAACTGTTTTTT
CASSPGNEKLFF
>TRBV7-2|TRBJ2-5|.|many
TGTGCCAGCAGCTTAGCGATGGGGTTGGGTGAGACCCAGTACTTC
CASSLAMGLGETQYF
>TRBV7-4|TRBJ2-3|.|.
TGTGCCAGCAGTTTCGGCGGCCCAGATACGCAGTATTTT
CASSFGGPDTQYF
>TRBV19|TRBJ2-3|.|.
TGTGCCAGCCGGGACACCGAAACAGATACGCAGTATTTT
CASRDTETDTQYF
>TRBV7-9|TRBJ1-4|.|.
TGTGCCAGCAGCTTAGGAGGAGGAACCTCCAGGAACGGGGGGCTCAATGAAAAACTGTTTTTT
CASSLGGGTSRNGGLNEKLFF
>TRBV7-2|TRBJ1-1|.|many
TGTGCCAGCAGCTTAGTACCGAAATACACTGAAGCTTTCTTT
CASSLVPKYTEAFF
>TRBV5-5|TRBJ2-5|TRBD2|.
TGTGCCAGCAGGCCTAGCGGGGGAGAGACCCAGTACTTC
CASRPSGGETQYF
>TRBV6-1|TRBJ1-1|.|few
TGTGCCAGCAGTACTGGACCTTGGGGGCCGTCAGACACTGAAGCTTTCTTT
CASSTGPWGPSDTEAFF
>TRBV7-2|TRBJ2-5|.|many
TGTGCCAGCTCTCGGGGGAGAGAGACCCAGTACTTC
CASSRGRETQYF
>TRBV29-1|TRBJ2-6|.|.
TGCAGCGTCTGCCCCACAGGAGCCCCTGGGGCCAACGTCCTGACTTTC
CSVCPTGAPGANVLTF
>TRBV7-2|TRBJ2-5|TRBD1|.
TGTGCCAGCAGCACAACAGGGGATAGGCGAGAGACCCAGTACTTC
CASSTTGDRRETQYF
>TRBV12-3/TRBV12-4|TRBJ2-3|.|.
TGTGCCAGCAGTTTAGGGTCCGCCAGCACAGATACGCAGTATTTT
CASSLGSASTDTQYF
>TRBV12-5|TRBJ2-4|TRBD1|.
TGTGCTAGTGGTATACGGGACAGGGGCGCTGTATTGGACATTCAGTACTTC
CASGIRDRGAVLDIQYF
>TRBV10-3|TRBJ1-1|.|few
TGTGCCACCTCAGGGAGCGAGGGGGGTGAAGCTTTCTTT
CATSGSEGGEAFF
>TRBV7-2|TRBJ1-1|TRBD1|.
TGTGCCAGCACCATCTCCTCCCAGGGGGCGCAGAACACTGAAGCTTTCTTT
CASTISSQGAQNTEAFF
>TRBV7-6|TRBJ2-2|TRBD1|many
TGTGCCAGCAGCTTAGCAGGGGGCCGGGAGCTGTTTTTT
CASSLAGGRELFF